The present TCR beta chain was sequenced within a study of T cell repertoires in cytomegalovirus infection. Study-wide results and caveats: Ex vivo, HLA-C-restricted CMV-specific TCR beta clonotypes prevailed over the rest of the response. Pooled public TCR beta family frequency picked out CMV carriers with the relevant HLA.

The CDR3 extends over 19 amino acids. Germline CDR1 reads SQVTM; CDR2 reads ANQGSEA. The junction had 18 bases not matched to a gene; V was cut back by 6 bases and J by 1 base. TCRdb itself ran the reads through MiXCR, one entry per CDR3 protein. The top ten hold 9.5% to 13% of the sample, which has over 450,000 distinct CDR3 sequences, about 11% seen once. Notes on this clonotype: The antigen is unknown.

The rearrangement joins TRBV29-1 to TRBJ2-7, with 13 bases identical to TRBD2. The TCR comes from a human donor in good health (CMV status not recorded). Some clones in this sample may be carry-over from other donors' samples. The sample was PBMCs. CDR3 sequence reads: CSVANATSGRAMVSYEQYF. For the CDR3, the DNA is TGCAGCGTCGCCAATGCCACTAGCGGGAGGGCGATGGTTTCCTACGAGCAGTACTTC.